A few counts support the clone carrying this T cell receptor beta chain. Its ends do not fully match the called genes, so a read error is possible. Germline CDR1 and CDR2: SGHTA and FQGNSA. The CDR3 has 15 residues. The data were obtained in a study of Graves' ophthalmopathy and Graves' hyperthyroidism. RNA transcripts served as template for amplifying TCR beta CDR3 sequences. RT-PCR was first run with HTBI primers, then multiplex PCR in a second round. TCRdb ran MiXCR on the multiplex PCR reads and lists one entry per CDR3 protein. This sample has 300,000 to 500,000 distinct CDR3 sequences, with 15% found just once.

Material for sequencing was peripheral blood. The rearrangement uses TRBV7-2 and TRBJ1-2; TRBD1 agrees at 8 bases. The receptor was derived from a woman aged 18-30 years with stable Graves' hyperthyroidism. This CDR3 reads CASSSYRQGSYGYAF. CDR3 sequence (DNA): TGTGCCAGCAGCTCATATAGACAGGGGAGCTATGGCTACGCCTTC.